This TCR beta chain was captured in a study of a mutant IDH1 vaccine in newly diagnosed glioma (dated by TCRdb to about 2021). Context from the whole study: Vaccination started 4-6 weeks after radiotherapy alone, or was given together with temozolomide cycles in the groups whose treatment included chemotherapy. Of the 25 to 40 treated patients, approximately 62% were male and 37.5% were female, and the mean age was 40.4 years. Before enrollment, patients had received standard therapy of radiotherapy alone, temozolomide alone, or radiochemotherapy with temozolomide; most received the combination. Visit V12 was the week-35 safety follow-up and visit V13 was the week-47 end of study. Peripheral blood was drawn at six visits: V03 (baseline), V05, V07, V10, V12 and V13. Longitudinal TCRB deep sequencing was done for some 26 treated patients, wherever samples were available for exploratory analyses. Results the study describes overall, beyond this receptor: Pseudoprogression appeared unrelated to alterations in the top peripheral T cell clonotypes detected by TCRB sequencing. PBMC samples for TCRB deep sequencing were selected based on availability. Immune responses induced by the vaccine were seen in over 90% of patients across multiple MHC alleles. The authors stated that sample limitations prevented analyses of patient blood samples from being reproduced.

In the germline V gene (reference sequence), CDR1 corresponds to SGHNT and CDR2 to YYREEE. Measured from the cysteine to the phenylalanine, the CDR3 is 14 residues long. The CDR3 DNA has 42 bases and is translated from base 1. Between the V and J ends, shortened by 2 bases and 4 bases respectively, the junction contains 9 bases. This specimen's time point label, interpreted: week 35, safety follow-up. Every vaccine dose consisted of 300 ug of a 20-mer mutant IDH1 peptide in Montanide, administered subcutaneously together with topical imiquimod. Patients were given eight vaccinations, in weeks 1, 3, 5, 7, 11, 15, 19 and 23, which matched visits V03 through V10. Donors had newly diagnosed WHO grade 3 or 4 IDH1-mutant astrocytomas with loss of nuclear ATRX. The samples were drawn from NOA16, a multicentre, single-arm, open-label phase I trial in Germany that tested a mutant IDH1 peptide vaccine in humans for the first time. The DNeasy Blood and Tissue Kit was used to extract genomic DNA from EDTA blood for TCRB sequencing.

Notes on this clone: There is no known antigen for this receptor. It has no much larger one-base neighbor in the sample; base qualities were not kept.

To prepare the library, the immunoSEQ multiplex PCR assay was applied. Rearranged TCR beta chain sequences were amplified with the hsTCRB Kit following the manufacturer's protocol. An Illumina MiSeq was used to sequence the TCRB libraries. As for the authors' bioinformatics: The kit vendor's proprietary platform handled demultiplexing, trimming and gene mapping. TCRdb took this table from immuneACCESS and kept in-frame rearrangements with V and J called. Such tables lack part of the clones; where checked against another copy, unresolved V genes explain under half of the gap, and the rest is unexplained. D and trimming come from the DNA, and the V and J calls and clone size come from that table. The sample table lists around 54,000 clones, 85% to 90% of them with a count of one. The ten largest clones add up to roughly 1.5% of the sample.

The V gene is TRBV5-4 and the J gene is TRBJ1-4; the best D guess is TRBD1, with 6 bases matching. This specimen consisted of PBMCs, obtained from a glioma patient whose treatment included an IDH1 peptide vaccine. The receptor's source is a man aged 35-49 years with glioma. The bases are TGTGCCAGCAGCTTCGGACAGAGTAATGAAAAACTGTTTTTT. This translates into CASSFGQSNEKLFF.